The 17 T cell receptor beta chains reported below all come from one sample, sequenced in a study of control samples from healthy donors and cancer patients. TCRdb keeps only in-frame clones here, not all; method: immunoSEQ multiplex PCR. The data contain 45,000 to 60,000 clones, around 94% of them singletons. Sequencing was performed on blood. These TCRs come from a man younger than 40 in good health.

This chain connects TRBV5-1 to TRBJ2-5, with D perhaps TRBD1 or TRBD2 (5 bases each). The CDR3 totals 16 residues. V was pared by 0 bases and J by 9 bases, with 21 bases between. Germline CDR1 and CDR2: SGHRS and YFSETQ. The CDR3 region has the DNA TGCGCCAGCAGCTTGGCTAGCTGGAAGGGGTCGGCGGCCCAGTACTTC. This sequence encodes CASSLASWKGSAAQYF.

The chain couples TRBV27 to TRBJ2-7; D is unclear. Germline CDR1 and CDR2: MNHEY and SMNVEV (reference sequence). The CDR3 covers 12 residues. The V and J ends lost 2 bases and 2 bases respectively, with 4 bases between them. The CDR3 DNA follows: TGTGCCAGCAGTTTAACAACCTACGAGCAGTACTTC. Amino acids: CASSLTTYEQYF.

The gene calls are TRBV6-5 and TRBJ2-5; D is unresolved. Trimming shortened V by 7 bases and J by 5 bases, and 14 bases separated the two germline ends. From germline, CDR1 is MNHEY and CDR2 SVGAGI. CDR3 length: 13 residues. This CDR3 reads CASNVAAYETQYF. Written as DNA, the CDR3 is TGTGCCAGCAATGTGGCAGCGTATGAGACCCAGTACTTC.

This rearrangement joins TRBV10-3 to TRBJ1-1, with 8 bases matching TRBD1. With 6 bases clipped from V and 3 bases from J, the junction kept 9 bases outside the gene matches. CDR3 size: 15 residues. Germline loops: CDR1 ENHRY, CDR2 SYGVKD. In DNA, the CDR3 is TGTGCCATCAGGGCAGGGGGCTTAAGTGACACTGAAGCTTTCTTT. It is translated as CAIRAGGLSDTEAFF.

V usage is TRBV7-6 and J usage is TRBJ1-4, with unresolved D. The length of the CDR3 is 16 residues. CDR1 is SGHVS, CDR2 FNYEAQ, per germline. V was cut by 5 bases and J by 0 bases, with 13 bases left in between. CDR3 sequence: CASSLTGGTTNEKLFF. The CDR3 DNA reads TGTGCCAGCAGCCTTACGGGAGGGACAACTAATGAAAAACTGTTTTTT.

J is TRBJ1-5 and V is TRBV9, with D hard to call. The CDR3 is 15 amino acids. V lost 0 bases, J lost 2 bases, and 9 bases lay in between. Germline CDR1 SGDLS, CDR2 YYNGEE. CDR3 amino acids: CASSVGVVGNQPQHF. CDR3 bases: TGTGCCAGCAGCGTAGGAGTGGTGGGCAATCAGCCCCAGCATTTT.

CDR3 sequence (DNA): TGTGCCAGCAGCTTACCGGGCATACTTTTCTTGAAGGAAAAACTGTTTTTT. Encoded protein: CASSLPGILFLKEKLFF. The V call is TRBV5-4, the J call TRBJ1-4, with D unresolved. CDR3 length: 17 amino acids. Trimming took off 2 bases at V and 8 bases at J, with 22 bases between the two ends. Germline CDR1 and CDR2: SGHNT and YYREEE (reference sequence).

V gene TRBV18 combines with J gene TRBJ1-1; 7 nucleotides line up with TRBD1. After removal of 3 bases from V and 5 bases from J, the junction contained 3 bases not matched to a gene. Germline V gene sequence: CDR1 KGHSH, CDR2 LQKENI. The CDR3 covers 13 residues. The CDR3: CASSPTGSTEAFF. The CDR3 DNA sequence: TGTGCCAGCTCACCGACAGGGTCTACTGAAGCTTTCTTT.

The V gene is TRBV11-2, the J gene TRBJ1-6; D remains ambiguous. This CDR3 has 14 amino acids. Germline CDR1 and CDR2: SGHAT and FQNNGV. V gave up 6 bases and J gave up 6 bases, with 12 bases separating them. The CDR3 nucleotides are TGTGCCAGCAGTTGGACGGTTCTTAATTCACCCCTCCACTTT. This translates into CASSWTVLNSPLHF.

This clone is a singleton in its sample. The rearrangement links TRBV28 to TRBJ1-5; TRBD1 matches at 9 bases. Trimming removed 6 bases from V and 6 bases from J; junction bases left unmatched: 9. The CDR3 contains 15 residues. Germline values: CDR1 MDHEN, CDR2 SYDVKM. CDR3 sequence: CASRSPQGAGQPQHF. CDR3 in DNA: TGTGCCAGCAGGTCGCCACAGGGGGCAGGTCAGCCCCAGCATTTT. Full variable domain (rest looked up from reference TRBV28 and TRBJ1-5): DVKVTQSSRYLVKRTGEKVFLECVQDMDHENMFWYRQDPGLGLRLIYFSYDVKMKEKGDIPEGYSVSREKKERFSLILESASTNQTSMYLCASRSPQGAGQPQHFGDGTRLSIL.

V gene TRBV7-8 combines with J gene TRBJ2-1; 8 nucleotides line up with TRBD2. Looked up from germline, CDR1 is SGHVS and CDR2 is FQNEAQ. Trimming took 7 bases from V and 8 from J; bases not matched to a gene: 13. This CDR3 has 15 residues. The CDR3, as DNA: TGTGCCAGCAAGGCCTCCGGGGGGGCCCCCGATGAGCAGTTCTTC. Translated, it gives CASKASGGAPDEQFF. Variable domain in full (rest from reference TRBV7-8 and TRBJ2-1): GAGVSQSPRYKVAKRGQDVALRCDPISGHVSLFWYQQALGQGPEFLTYFQNEAQLDKSGLPSDRFFAERPEGSVSTLKIQRTQQEDSAVYLCASKASGGAPDEQFFGPGTRLTVL.

The CDR3 loop reads CASSQSGQHNEQFF. The CDR3 DNA sequence: TGCGCCAGCAGCCAATCGGGACAGCACAATGAGCAGTTCTTC. This rearrangement joins TRBV4-1 to TRBJ2-1; 7 bases line up with TRBD1. The trim removed 2 bases at V and 5 bases at J, leaving 3 bases unmatched. CDR3 length equals 14 residues. Germline assignment: CDR1 MGHRA and CDR2 YSYEKL.

The chain couples TRBV21-1 to TRBJ2-7. TRBV21-1 is labeled a pseudogene. CDR3 size: 14 residues. The CDR3 loop reads CASSKVWRVGEQYF. The CDR3 bases are TGTGCCAGCAGCAAAGTTTGGAGAGTGGGGGAGCAGTACTTC.

This chain uses TRBV13 with TRBJ2-5; D is unclear. Trimming left V 2 bases short and J 0 bases short, with 10 bases between. This CDR3 has 15 amino acids. Germline V lookup: CDR1 PRHDT, CDR2 FYEKMQ (reference sequence). In DNA form, the CDR3 reads TGTGCCAGCAGCTTAAAGGGCACCTACCAAGAGACCCAGTACTTC. This translates into CASSLKGTYQETQYF.

This sequence joins TRBV10-2 and TRBJ2-7; TRBD2 agrees at 10 bases. The CDR3 loop spans 14 amino acids. V gave up 7 bases and J gave up 4 bases; unmatched junction bases: 7. CDR1 is WSHSY, CDR2 SAAADI, per germline. CDR3 sequence: CASTQAGGGYEQYF. CDR3 sequence (DNA): TGCGCCAGCACCCAAGCGGGAGGGGGATACGAGCAGTACTTC.

The V gene is TRBV11-2, the J gene TRBJ1-4; TRBD1 is a possible D gene (6 bases). The germline V and J ends were trimmed by 5 bases and 10 bases, with 20 bases remaining between them. This CDR3 comprises 15 residues. CDR1 is SGHAT, CDR2 FQNNGV, per germline. The DNA of the CDR3 is TGTGCCAGCAGCCCCGGACAGCTCCCAGGAGGAAAACTGTTTTTT. Amino acid sequence: CASSPGQLPGGKLFF.

This clone was observed a few times. An end of the junction does not agree with germline; a read error may underlie this. The chain uses TRBV10-1 and TRBJ1-6; tentatively, D is TRBD1 (5 bases). CDR1 is WNHNN, CDR2 SYGVQD, per germline (reference sequence). The CDR3 runs to 16 residues. CDR3 sequence: CASNELDISSNSPLHF. The DNA of the CDR3 is TGCGCCAGCAACGAATTGGACATTTCCTCTAATTCACCCCTCCACTTT.